These 28 T cell receptor beta chains were all obtained from the same sample, sequenced in a study of T-cell reconstitution after alpha-beta-depleted transplantation in children. TCRbeta library preparation incorporated unique molecular identifiers. MiXCR was run by TCRdb on the PCR reads, yielding one entry per CDR3 protein. The sample comprises 500,000 to 600,000 distinct CDR3 sequences, 18% of which are singletons, and approximately 3% rests with the top ten. Sample: PBMCs from the stem cell graft donor, taken from the stem cell graft. All receptors derive from a human donor who donated a stem cell graft to a child with acute lymphoblastic leukemia.

The V and J genes are TRBV6-5 and TRBJ1-1; no clear D. Germline assignment: CDR1 MNHEY and CDR2 SVGAGI. The CDR3 extends over 13 amino acids. V dropped 4 bases and J dropped 3 bases, with 9 bases sitting between them. The DNA for the CDR3 is TGTGCCAGCAGTTGGACTAAGTACACTGAAGCTTTCTTT. This codes for CASSWTKYTEAFF.

This clonotype has only one observation. The chain employs TRBV29-1 and TRBJ2-3; 7 bases fit TRBD1. The CDR3 spans 14 residues. V trimming: 1 base; J trimming: 6 bases; junction bases outside the gene matches: 7. Germline assignment: CDR1 SQVTM and CDR2 ANQGSEA. CDR3 in amino acids: CSVEATGVGDTQYF. The CDR3 DNA reads as TGCAGCGTTGAAGCTACAGGGGTTGGGGATACGCAGTATTTT.

This clonotype occurred a few times. The genes are TRBV5-1 and TRBJ1-5; D might be TRBD1 (6 bases). Per germline, CDR1 SGHRS and CDR2 YFSETQ. The length of the CDR3 is 14 residues. Between the trimmed V and J ends, which lost 0 bases and 6 bases, there was a span of 10 bases. DNA of the CDR3: TGCGCCAGCAGCTTGGAGTGGGGGCTTCAGCCCCAGCATTTT. Translation gives CASSLEWGLQPQHF.

This clonotype was found a few times. V and J are TRBV5-1 and TRBJ2-1; 10 nucleotides line up with TRBD1. Looked up from germline, CDR1 is SGHRS and CDR2 is YFSETQ. The V gene end was trimmed by 4 bases and the J gene end by 2 bases; junction bases not matched to a gene: 6. CDR3 size: 16 residues. CDR3 loop: CASSLGQGRPYNEQFF. The CDR3 DNA reads as TGCGCCAGCAGCCTGGGACAGGGGAGACCCTACAATGAGCAGTTCTTC.

This clonotype was counted between two and nine times. One end of the junction fails to match germline, which may point to a read error. This chain connects TRBV14 to TRBJ1-1, with D hard to call. Germline V gives CDR1 SGHDN, CDR2 FVKESK. CDR3 size: 12 residues. CDR3: CASSPTLNTHQF. CDR3 in DNA: TGTGCCAGCAGCCCCACCCTCAACACTCACCAGTTT.

Only a few counts were recorded for this clonotype. V is TRBV24-1 and J is TRBJ2-7; no clear D. Germline CDR1 is KGHDR and CDR2 is SFDVKD. The CDR3 runs to 12 residues. V shed 4 bases and J shed 2 bases, with 5 bases lying between them. The CDR3, as DNA: TGTGCCACCAGTGACGGCACCTACGAGCAGTACTTC. This translates into CATSDGTYEQYF.

The chain carries TRBV7-3 and TRBJ2-1, with 11 bases matching TRBD2. The V segment lost 2 bases and the J segment 2 bases; nucleotides outside the gene matches: 11. Germline CDR1 SGHTA, CDR2 FQGTGA. The CDR3 is 19 amino acids. CDR3 nucleotide sequence: TGTGCCAGCAGCTTATCCCCCACTAGCGGGAGTCTCCCCTACAATGAGCAGTTCTTC. Amino acids: CASSLSPTSGSLPYNEQFF. The variable domain in full, with the rest retrieved from reference TRBV7-3 and TRBJ2-1, is GAGVSQTPSNKVTEKGKYVELRCDPISGHTALYWYRQSLGQGPEFLIYFQGTGAADDSGLPNDRFFAVRPEGSVSTLKIQRTERGDSAVYLCASSLSPTSGSLPYNEQFFGPGTRLTVL.

The CDR3 bases are TGCAGTCACAGGGGGCTTAACACTGAAGCTTTCTTT. Translating it yields CSHRGLNTEAFF. The chain joins TRBV20-1 to TRBJ1-1; the match to TRBD1 covers 9 bases. The CDR3 sequence is 12 residues long. Germline loops: CDR1 DFQATT, CDR2 SNEGSKA (reference sequence). J gave up 2 bases and V 8 bases, and 3 bases lay outside the gene matches.

The chain combines TRBV19 with TRBJ1-1; no clear D. The germline CDR1 and CDR2 sequences are LNHDA and SQIVND (reference sequence). CDR3 length equals 14 residues. Trimming took off 7 bases at V and 2 bases at J, with 14 bases between the two ends. The CDR3 DNA reads as TGTGCCAGTACCCCTGGTCTGGGTAACACTGAAGCTTTCTTT. Translated, it gives CASTPGLGNTEAFF. Variable domain in full (rest from reference TRBV19 and TRBJ1-1): DGGITQSPKYLFRKEGQNVTLSCEQNLNHDAMYWYRQDPGQGLRLIYYSQIVNDFQKGDIAEGYSVSREKKESFPLTVTSAQKNPTAFYLCASTPGLGNTEAFFGQGTRLTVV.

This clonotype was detected only a few times. This chain connects TRBV6-6 to TRBJ1-3, with unresolved D. The CDR3 consists of 11 residues. Trimming took off 7 bases at V and 7 bases at J, with 8 bases between the two ends. Germline CDR1 and CDR2: MNHNY and SVGAGI (reference sequence). In DNA, the CDR3 is TGTGCCAGCACAGTACGGAACACCATATATTTT. Protein product: CASTVRNTIYF.

This clonotype was seen only a few times. The J gene is TRBJ2-7, the V gene TRBV4-1; D is ambiguous. CDR1 is MGHRA and CDR2 is YSYEKL in the germline V gene. The germline V and J ends were trimmed by 1 base and 3 bases, with 10 bases remaining between them. The CDR3 sequence is 14 residues long. The CDR3 sequence is CASSQGLVDYEQYF. The CDR3 nucleotides read TGCGCCAGCAGCCAAGGGCTAGTTGACTACGAGCAGTACTTC.

This clonotype was observed a few times. The chain joins TRBV6-5 to TRBJ2-5; D is unclear. The CDR3 totals 13 residues. The V gene's germline CDR1 is MNHEY and CDR2 SVGAGI. Trimming took off 4 bases at V and 4 bases at J, with 10 bases between the two ends. The CDR3 protein is CASSLNSIETQYF. The CDR3 region has the DNA TGTGCCAGCAGTTTAAATAGCATAGAGACCCAGTACTTC.

V gene TRBV27 combines with J gene TRBJ2-7; possible D gene TRBD1, 6 bases. Germline loops: CDR1 MNHEY, CDR2 SMNVEV (reference sequence). Trimming removed 3 bases from V and 6 bases from J, with 18 bases in between. The length of the CDR3 is 15 residues. The CDR3 loop is CASSFWGRTQVEQYF. CDR3 sequence (DNA): TGTGCCAGCAGTTTTTGGGGGCGTACTCAGGTCGAGCAGTACTTC.

The chain couples TRBV3-1 to TRBJ2-3; D gene ambiguous. Germline values: CDR1 LGHDT, CDR2 YNNKEL (reference sequence). CDR3 size: 16 residues. V was cut by 0 bases and J by 7 bases, with 17 bases left in between. CDR3 amino acids: CASSQDLLLGPNTQYF. CDR3 sequence (DNA): TGTGCCAGCAGCCAAGATCTACTACTCGGGCCGAATACGCAGTATTTT.

This clonotype has just a few counts. The V gene is TRBV5-1, the J gene TRBJ2-7, with D unresolved. The germline V and J ends were trimmed by 4 bases and 6 bases, with 20 bases remaining between them. Germline loops: CDR1 SGHRS, CDR2 YFSETQ. This CDR3 spans 15 amino acids. CDR3 bases: TGCGCCAGCAGCGTTCTTCCTATCGGCGGAGCCGAGCAGTACTTC. It yields the protein CASSVLPIGGAEQYF. The complete variable domain, with remaining parts taken from reference TRBV5-1 and TRBJ2-7, reads KAGVTQTPRYLIKTRGQQVTLSCSPISGHRSVSWYQQTPGQGLQFLFEYFSETQRNKGNFPGRFSGRQFSNSRSEMNVSTLELGDSALYLCASSVLPIGGAEQYFGPGTRLTVT.

There are a few counts of this clonotype. The chain links TRBV12-3 or TRBV12-4 to TRBJ2-2; D perhaps matches TRBD2 (5 bases). V was cut by 6 bases and J by 1 base, with 12 bases left in between. The CDR3 sequence is 15 residues long. The CDR3 reads CASSPSGGNTGELFF. CDR3 nucleotide sequence: TGTGCCAGCAGCCCGAGTGGAGGGAACACCGGGGAGCTGTTTTTT.

This clonotype was seen a few times. The V gene is TRBV27, the J gene TRBJ2-1, with 8 bases identical to TRBD2. V gave up 5 bases and J gave up 12 bases; unmatched junction bases: 3. Germline CDR1 and CDR2: MNHEY and SMNVEV (reference sequence). This CDR3 region has 11 residues. This CDR3 reads CASSPGGAQFF. Here the CDR3 DNA reads TGTGCCAGCAGTCCCGGGGGGGCGCAGTTCTTC.

There are many counts of this clonotype. V is TRBV7-8 and J is TRBJ2-3; D not resolved. Germline lookup yields CDR1 SGHVS and CDR2 FQNEAQ. CDR3 length: 14 amino acids. Trimming cost V 5 bases and J 6 bases, with 15 bases left between them. The CDR3 loop is CASSLTVRADTQYF. DNA for the CDR3: TGTGCCAGCAGCCTCACAGTAAGAGCGGATACGCAGTATTTT.

This clonotype has a handful of counts. The chain joins TRBV12-3 or TRBV12-4 to TRBJ2-1; D might be TRBD1 or TRBD2, each matching 5 bases. V was cut by 3 bases and J by 8 bases, with 14 bases left in between. There are 14 residues in the CDR3. CDR3 nucleotides: TGTGCCAGCAGTTTTCTGGGACCCCTTGATGAGCAGTTCTTC. Translation: CASSFLGPLDEQFF.

In this sample, this clonotype turned up a few times. The gene calls are TRBV7-8 and TRBJ2-7; no firm D call. This CDR3 contains 17 residues. Trimming cost V 0 bases and J 3 bases, with 18 bases left between them. Germline V gene sequence: CDR1 SGHVS, CDR2 FQNEAQ. CDR3 protein: CASSLAWGGVEGYEQYF. The CDR3 DNA reads as TGTGCCAGCAGCTTAGCGTGGGGTGGTGTGGAAGGCTACGAGCAGTACTTC.

The J gene is TRBJ1-6, the V gene TRBV5-1, with D hard to call. Germline V gene data show CDR1 as SGHRS and CDR2 as YFSETQ. This CDR3 region has 17 residues. V lost 0 bases to trimming and J lost 0 bases, with 10 bases between them. The CDR3 loop is CASSLGTTSSYNSPLHF. Written as DNA, the CDR3 is TGCGCCAGCAGCTTGGGGACTACGAGCTCCTATAATTCACCCCTCCACTTT.

The J gene is TRBJ2-3, the V gene TRBV4-1; D gene unclear. Between the trimmed V and J ends, which lost 4 bases and 9 bases, there was a span of 11 bases. Per germline, CDR1 MGHRA and CDR2 YSYEKL. The CDR3 runs to 12 residues. CDR3 region: CASSLPLGTQYF. CDR3 DNA: TGCGCCAGCAGCCTCCCGCTAGGAACGCAGTATTTT.

The chain combines TRBV20-1 with TRBJ1-4; 9 bases are a match to TRBD1. The ends lost 3 bases at V and 5 bases at J; junction bases unmatched: 7. Germline CDR1 and CDR2: DFQATT and SNEGSKA (reference sequence). The CDR3 is made up of 15 amino acids. CDR3 amino acids: CSARGGQGTNEKLFF. CDR3 sequence (DNA): TGCAGTGCTAGGGGGGGACAGGGAACGAATGAAAAACTGTTTTTT.

A few counts support this clonotype. This chain connects TRBV7-8 to TRBJ2-3; a possible D gene is TRBD2 (5 bases). The CDR3 is 15 residues long. CDR1 and CDR2 (germline): SGHVS, FQNEAQ. V shed 4 bases and J shed 2 bases, with 13 bases lying between them. CDR3 nucleotides: TGTGCCAGCAGCTCGCGACTATCAGCCACAGATACGCAGTATTTT. This codes for CASSSRLSATDTQYF.

The chain has TRBV12-3 or TRBV12-4 and TRBJ2-1; 9 bases align to TRBD1. V dropped 6 bases and J dropped 6; count of bases not matched to a gene: 3. The length of the CDR3 is 13 residues. The CDR3 nucleotides read TGTGCCAGCAGGACGACAGGGGGCAATGAGCAGTTCTTC. It is translated as CASRTTGGNEQFF.

The chain couples TRBV20-1 to TRBJ1-1; tentative D call: TRBD1 (5 bases). The CDR3 length is 14 residues. The V and J ends lost 3 bases and 1 base respectively, with 12 bases between them. Germline-derived CDR1 and CDR2 are DFQATT and SNEGSKA (reference sequence). The CDR3 is CSASGKRGNTEAFF. The CDR3 DNA sequence: TGCAGTGCTAGTGGAAAAAGGGGGAACACTGAAGCTTTCTTT.

This clonotype has just one count. The rearrangement joins TRBV20-1 to TRBJ2-7, with a tentative D call TRBD1 (5 bases). The CDR3 extends over 14 amino acids. The germline CDR1 and CDR2 sequences are DFQATT and SNEGSKA (reference sequence). V was clipped by 5 bases and J by 4 bases, with 18 bases between them. CDR3 nucleotides: TGCAGTGCTCTCTTCTTGACAGAGGAGTACGAGCAGTACTTC. This gives the protein CSALFLTEEYEQYF.

The chain is built from TRBV3-1 and TRBJ2-1; D gene unclear. V lost 5 bases, J lost 9 bases, and 17 bases lay in between. Per the germline V gene, CDR1 is LGHDT and CDR2 is YNNKEL (reference sequence). This CDR3 region has 14 residues. The CDR3 nucleotides read TGTGCCAGCAGCTCTCCCATCGACATTCTTGAGCAGTTCTTC. Its protein product is CASSSPIDILEQFF.